Listed here are 10 T cell receptor beta chains from one sample, sequenced in a study of beta chain features in type 1 diabetes. The authors reverse transcribed all of the isolated RNA, so sequencing captured expressed TCRB transcripts. The protocol was immunoSEQ multiplex PCR, while the TCRdb copy is restricted to in-frame clones and leaves out a portion. There are hundreds of thousands of clones in the sample; 8% occur only once, and 0.44% lies in the top ten. Sequenced input: central memory CD4+ T cells from blood. These receptors all come from a woman aged 18-30 years in good health.

The chain recombines TRBV7-8 with TRBJ2-1, with 9 bases fitting TRBD2. J gave up 3 bases and V 4 bases, and 16 bases lay outside the gene matches. The CDR3 runs to 19 residues. Germline CDR1 is SGHVS and CDR2 is FQNEAQ. CDR3 nucleotides: TGTGCCAGCAGCTCCACCCTGGGTATTCTAGCGGGGAACTACAATGAGCAGTTCTTC. As protein: CASSSTLGILAGNYNEQFF.

This clone was found a few times. The V call is TRBV7-2, the J call TRBJ2-7; D gene uncertain. The CDR3 covers 13 residues. Germline V gene lookup returns CDR1 SGHTA and CDR2 FQGNSA. Trimming stripped 6 bases from V and 6 bases from J, with 15 bases between. The CDR3 DNA sequence: TGTGCCAGCAGTTCAAGATATGGCGGCGAGCAGTACTTC. This sequence encodes CASSSRYGGEQYF.

The genes are TRBV28 and TRBJ2-1; TRBD1 aligns across 11 bases. Losses at the gene ends were 6 bases for V and 0 bases for J; bases not matched to a gene: 7. The CDR3 covers 17 residues. In germline, CDR1 is MDHEN, CDR2 SYDVKM. CDR3 sequence (DNA): TGTGCCAGCAGCGGGACAGGGGGATTTGCCTCCTACAATGAGCAGTTCTTC. Translation gives CASSGTGGFASYNEQFF.

This clone was counted between two and nine times. The V gene is TRBV27, the J gene TRBJ2-1, with TRBD2 identical over 8 bases. The CDR3 is 14 amino acids. V trimming: 5 bases; J trimming: 7 bases; junction bases outside the gene matches: 7. Germline CDR1 is MNHEY and CDR2 is SMNVEV (reference sequence). CDR3 loop: CASSPRTGGNEQFF. Here the CDR3 DNA reads TGTGCCAGCAGTCCACGGACGGGGGGGAATGAGCAGTTCTTC.

This clone was picked up many times. The sample carries other DNA sequences with the same CDR3. The J gene is TRBJ2-7, the V gene TRBV2; 8 bases match TRBD2. This CDR3 has 13 amino acids. The V gene end was trimmed by 8 bases and the J gene end by 4 bases; junction bases not matched to a gene: 7. Germline V gives CDR1 SNHLY, CDR2 FYNNEI. The CDR3 DNA reads as TGTGCCAGCTCTACGGGAGGGCCTTACGAGCAGTACTTC. It specifies CASSTGGPYEQYF.

The chain employs TRBV9 and TRBJ2-7; D possibly corresponds to TRBD2 (6 bases). The V and J ends lost 3 bases and 3 bases respectively, with 16 bases between them. The CDR3 spans 15 residues. CDR1 is SGDLS and CDR2 is YYNGEE in the germline V gene. This CDR3 reads CASSAAGNHVYEQYF. The CDR3, as DNA: TGTGCCAGCAGCGCGGCGGGGAACCATGTCTACGAGCAGTACTTC.

The chain links TRBV11-2 to TRBJ2-6, with 7 bases lining up with TRBD1. Germline V CDR1 and CDR2: SGHAT, FQNNGV. The CDR3 has 16 amino acids. The V and J ends lost 5 bases and 6 bases, in that order; junction bases with no gene match: 10. The CDR3 loop reads CASSPGTARSANVLTF. The CDR3 nucleotides are TGTGCCAGCAGCCCGGGGACAGCTAGATCGGCCAACGTCCTGACTTTC.

This clone was recorded a few times. CDR3 residues: CASSSYRDGADTQYF. CDR3 nucleotide sequence: TGTGCCAGCAGTTCCTACAGGGATGGCGCAGATACGCAGTATTTT. The V and J genes are TRBV28 and TRBJ2-3; a possible D gene is TRBD1 (6 bases). Trimming took off 4 bases at V and 4 bases at J, with 15 bases between the two ends. The germline V gene has CDR1 MDHEN and CDR2 SYDVKM. CDR3 length: 15 amino acids.

The chain has TRBV9 and TRBJ2-3; D possibly corresponds to TRBD1 (6 bases). Germline V lookup: CDR1 SGDLS, CDR2 YYNGEE. The CDR3 is made up of 13 amino acids. The V gene lost 3 bases and the J gene lost 4 bases, with 9 bases spanning the gap. The CDR3 sequence: CASSATGPDTQYF. Written as DNA, the CDR3 is TGTGCCAGCAGCGCAACAGGGCCAGATACGCAGTATTTT.

In this sample, this clone turned up a few times. V and J are TRBV7-2 and TRBJ2-7; D remains unclear. CDR3 size: 14 residues. The V and J ends lost 4 bases and 0 bases respectively, with 10 bases between them. CDR1 is SGHTA and CDR2 is FQGNSA in the germline V gene. The CDR3 sequence is CASSYRVNSYEQYF. CDR3 DNA sequence: TGTGCCAGCAGCTATCGGGTCAACTCCTACGAGCAGTACTTC. The full variable domain, its missing parts supplied by reference TRBV7-2 and TRBJ2-7, is GAGVSQSPSNKVTEKGKDVELRCDPISGHTALYWYRQSLGQGLEFLIYFQGNSAPDKSGLPSDRFSAERTGGSVSTLTIQRTQQEDSAVYLCASSYRVNSYEQYFGPGTRLTVT.